One and the same sample provided the 21 T cell receptor beta chains below, sequenced in a study of T-cell memory formation after mild COVID-19. TCRdb re-analysed the 5' RACE reads in MiXCR, keeping a single row per CDR3 protein. The repertoire has about 560,000 distinct CDR3 sequences, around 17% of them found once; the top ten carry about 12%. Sequenced: PBMCs or a T cell subset sorted from them (not recorded which). All receptors come from an adult woman who had mild COVID-19 (a few samples of this study predate the infection). Cell type and time point are not known.

The gene calls are TRBV4-3 and TRBJ2-5; D is perhaps TRBD2 (7 bases). The V end was cut by 4 bases, the J end by 7 bases, with 16 bases between. CDR1 and CDR2 from the germline V gene are LGHNA and YSLEER. The CDR3 runs to 14 residues. The CDR3 is CASSPEGGSGTQYF. CDR3 coding DNA: TGCGCCAGCAGCCCCGAGGGGGGGAGTGGGACCCAGTACTTC.

V is TRBV4-1 and J is TRBJ1-3; TRBD1 might be the D (5 bases). V gave up 0 bases and J gave up 4 bases, with 10 bases separating them. Germline lookup yields CDR1 MGHRA and CDR2 YSYEKL. CDR3 length equals 15 residues. For the CDR3, the DNA is TGCGCCAGCAGCCAAGATTGGGGGGTAGGAAACACCATATATTTT. Translated: CASSQDWGVGNTIYF.

This clonotype was detected ten times or more. CDR3 sequence: CASSQGMDRPNQPQHF. In DNA, the CDR3 is TGCGCCAGCAGCCAAGGGATGGACAGGCCCAATCAGCCCCAGCATTTT. V and J are TRBV4-1 and TRBJ1-5; 7 positions agree with TRBD1. Germline V gene data show CDR1 as MGHRA and CDR2 as YSYEKL. The J segment lost 3 bases and the V segment lost 1 base, leaving 6 bases of the junction unmatched. The CDR3 totals 16 residues.

In its sample, this clonotype was seen a few times. The V and J genes are TRBV6-4 and TRBJ2-1; 9 bases are a match to TRBD2. Germline V gene data show CDR1 as MRHNA and CDR2 as SNTAGT. The junction had 12 bases not matched to a gene; V was cut back by 2 bases and J by 10 bases. The CDR3 spans 16 residues. The CDR3 coding sequence is TGTGCCAGCAGTGACATTGCGGGAGGGCCGGTCGTGGAGCAGTTCTTC. This translates into CASSDIAGGPVVEQFF.

The rearrangement uses TRBV20-1 and TRBJ1-1; the D gene is possibly TRBD1 (6 bases). Germline CDR1 reads DFQATT; CDR2 reads SNEGSKA (reference sequence). V lost 5 bases and J 2 bases, leaving 15 bases between the germline ends. The CDR3 is 14 amino acids. CDR3 nucleotides: TGCAGTGCTCGGGGGACATCTATAAACACTGAAGCTTTCTTT. This sequence encodes CSARGTSINTEAFF.

This sequence joins TRBV2 and TRBJ1-6, with 11 nucleotides matching TRBD1. The length of the CDR3 is 15 residues. Germline trimming cut 6 bases from V and 10 bases from J; bases unmatched to any gene: 8. The V gene's germline CDR1 is SNHLY and CDR2 FYNNEI. CDR3 in DNA: TGTGCCAGCAGAGGACAGGGGGCGCGAGAATCACCCCTCCACTTT. It translates to CASRGQGARESPLHF.

The table lists this clonotype with many counts. The gene calls are TRBV7-9 and TRBJ2-1, with a possible D match to TRBD1 (6 bases). The CDR3 consists of 12 residues. CDR1 and CDR2 from the germline V gene are SEHNR and FQNEAQ (reference sequence). V lost 5 bases, J lost 9 bases, and 11 bases lay in between. CDR3 DNA: TGTGCCAGCAGCGGGGACACCCCTGAGCAGTTCTTC. This gives the protein CASSGDTPEQFF.

In its sample, this clonotype was seen a few times. V usage is TRBV14 and J usage is TRBJ2-7; D might be TRBD2 (6 bases). CDR1 is SGHDN and CDR2 is FVKESK in the germline V gene. Trimming took off 4 bases at V and 5 bases at J, with 15 bases between the two ends. The CDR3 extends over 14 amino acids. The CDR3 region is CASSPGLPWDEQYF. The DNA of the CDR3 is TGTGCCAGCAGCCCGGGACTCCCCTGGGACGAGCAGTACTTC.

This clonotype was seen ten or more times. Written as DNA, the CDR3 is TGTGCCAGCAGTAGGCCGGGGGGGCGCCGTGAGCAGTTCTTC. Amino acids: CASSRPGGRREQFF. The genes are TRBV6-5 and TRBJ2-1; 8 bases are a match to TRBD2. This CDR3 has 14 residues. In germline, CDR1 is MNHEY, CDR2 SVGAGI. Unmatched junction bases numbered 9, after V lost 5 bases and J lost 9 bases.

This clonotype was counted many times. The chain carries TRBV19 and TRBJ2-2; no definite D call. There are 11 residues in the CDR3. V lost 6 bases, J lost 3 bases, and 2 bases lay in between. The germline V gene encodes CDR1 LNHDA and CDR2 SQIVND (reference sequence). The CDR3 is CASSDTGELFF. The CDR3 DNA is TGTGCCAGTAGCGACACCGGGGAGCTGTTTTTT.

This clonotype was observed a few times. The chain is built from TRBV2 and TRBJ2-7; D might be TRBD1 or TRBD2, each matching 5 bases. Deletions cut 6 bases from V and 3 bases from J, with 18 bases between. Looked up from germline, CDR1 is SNHLY and CDR2 is FYNNEI. This CDR3 has 15 amino acids. The CDR3 region has the DNA TGTGCCAGCAGAGACGCGACGGGGCGGTTCTACGAGCAGTACTTC. This sequence encodes CASRDATGRFYEQYF.

The rearrangement joins TRBV9 to TRBJ1-2, with TRBD1 matching over 7 bases. The CDR3 is made up of 15 amino acids. Germline-derived CDR1 and CDR2 are SGDLS and YYNGEE. With 0 bases clipped from V and 4 bases from J, the junction kept 6 bases outside the gene matches. The CDR3 loop reads CASSVDSGTAYGYTF. Here the CDR3 DNA reads TGTGCCAGCAGCGTAGACTCCGGGACAGCCTATGGCTACACCTTC. Full variable domain (outside the CDR3, taken from reference TRBV9 and TRBJ1-2): DSGVTQTPKHLITATGQRVTLRCSPRSGDLSVYWYQQSLDQGLQFLIQYYNGEERAKGNILERFSAQQFPDLHSELNLSSLELGDSALYFCASSVDSGTAYGYTFGSGTRLTVV.

The gene calls are TRBV20-1 and TRBJ2-1; D not resolved. The germline V and J ends were trimmed by 3 bases and 6 bases, with 6 bases remaining between them. The CDR3 consists of 11 residues. CDR1 DFQATT and CDR2 SNEGSKA come from the germline V gene (reference sequence). As DNA, the CDR3 is TGCAGTGCTAGCGGTAGCAATGAGCAGTTCTTC. Protein product: CSASGSNEQFF.

This clonotype was observed a few times. The genes are TRBV7-9 and TRBJ2-5, with 11 bases identical to TRBD2. The CDR3 is made up of 16 amino acids. V dropped 5 bases and J dropped 2; count of bases not matched to a gene: 7. Germline V gene data show CDR1 as SEHNR and CDR2 as FQNEAQ (reference sequence). Written as DNA, the CDR3 is TGTGCCAGCAGCATAAACCTAGCGGGGGGACAAGAGACCCAGTACTTC. Protein product: CASSINLAGGQETQYF.

This chain uses TRBV20-1 with TRBJ2-7, with 7 bases identical to TRBD2. Germline V gene sequence: CDR1 DFQATT, CDR2 SNEGSKA (reference sequence). The CDR3 is 16 amino acids. V dropped 3 bases and J dropped 4; count of bases not matched to a gene: 15. The CDR3 nucleotides read TGCAGTGCTAGCAAAGCTAGCGGCTCAAACCCTTACGAGCAGTACTTC. As protein: CSASKASGSNPYEQYF.

This rearrangement joins TRBV12-3 or TRBV12-4 to TRBJ2-2; the D is unclear. Deletions cut 3 bases from V and 5 bases from J, with 7 bases between. This CDR3 comprises 13 residues. CDR3 bases: TGTGCCAGCAGTTTCAGGAAAACCGGGGAGCTGTTTTTT. Encoded protein: CASSFRKTGELFF.

This clonotype was seen a few times. This chain connects TRBV29-1 to TRBJ2-4; TRBD1 agrees at 10 bases. V gave up 7 bases and J gave up 9 bases; unmatched junction bases: 9. The CDR3 is made up of 13 amino acids. Germline V gene lookup returns CDR1 SQVTM and CDR2 ANQGSEA. CDR3 loop: CSATVRDRGIQYF. CDR3 nucleotide sequence: TGCAGCGCGACCGTCCGGGACAGGGGCATTCAGTACTTC.

V gene TRBV6-1 combines with J gene TRBJ2-7, with 12 bases that match TRBD1. This CDR3 has 16 residues. The germline V gene has CDR1 MNHNS and CDR2 SASEGT. V lost 6 bases, J lost 7 bases, and 13 bases stayed unmatched. The CDR3 loop is CASSLLGTGGAWEQYF. The CDR3, as DNA: TGTGCCAGCAGCCTCCTCGGGACAGGGGGCGCGTGGGAGCAGTACTTC.

This clonotype was counted a few times. The chain recombines TRBV19 with TRBJ1-6; no definite D call. CDR3 length equals 12 residues. The V gene lost 3 bases and the J gene lost 10 bases, with 7 bases spanning the gap. Germline V gives CDR1 LNHDA, CDR2 SQIVND (reference sequence). This CDR3 reads CASSIGGSPLHF. DNA of the CDR3: TGTGCCAGTAGTATTGGAGGATCACCCCTCCACTTT.

The CDR3 loop is CASILDLVFREQYF. DNA for the CDR3: TGTGCCAGCATCTTGGACTTAGTCTTTCGGGAGCAGTACTTC. V and J are TRBV2 and TRBJ2-7, with D perhaps matching TRBD2 (5 bases). Germline loops: CDR1 SNHLY, CDR2 FYNNEI. The CDR3 runs to 14 residues. V was trimmed by 7 bases and J by 7 bases, leaving 20 bases between them.

This clonotype was seen more than once but under ten times. An end of the junction differs from the germline gene, which may be a read error. For the CDR3, the DNA is TGCAGGGGGATGGGGACTAGCGGGGTACCATTAGGAGTCTTC. It specifies CRGMGTSGVPLGVF. The chain carries TRBV20-1 and TRBJ2-1; 13 positions match TRBD2. The CDR3 has 14 amino acids. Germline V gene sequence: CDR1 DFQATT, CDR2 SNEGSKA (reference sequence).